Only one count was recorded for the clone carrying this TCR beta chain. Its specificity is not known. CDR3 length: 13 residues. Germline CDR1 is MDHEN and CDR2 is SYDVKM. The V gene lost 5 bases and the J gene lost 4 bases, with 8 bases spanning the gap. Expressed TCRB transcripts were sequenced because the entire RNA isolate underwent reverse transcription. Some clones are missing from TCRdb's copy, which holds only in-frame ones; the method was immunoSEQ multiplex PCR. Among hundreds of thousands of clones listed, around 15% were seen once. The data stem from a study of beta chain features in type 1 diabetes. Whole-study findings and limits: Lower insertion and higher deletion counts appeared at VDJ junctions in type 1 diabetes patients. Across patients, naive, central memory and Treg TCRB repertoires exhibited apparently greater similarity than was observed across healthy donors. TCRB CDR3s from Type 1 diabetes patients were moderately but significantly shorter in all four CD4+ subsets.

Isolation of CD4+ naive, central memory, regulatory and stem cell-like memory cells was achieved by sorting via CD45RO/CCR7/CD25/CD127/CD95/CD27. The V and J genes are TRBV28 and TRBJ2-2; D gene unclear. The TCR comes from a man aged 18 to 29 in good health. The specimen sequenced was naive CD4+ T cells from blood. As DNA, the CDR3 is TGTGCCAGCAGTATCACAAGCACCGGGGAGCTGTTTTTT. As protein: CASSITSTGELFF.